One sample yielded the 30 T cell receptor beta chains listed below, sequenced in a study of T cell clonality in common variable immunodeficiency. Repertoires were generated with immunoSEQ multiplex PCR, while TCRdb's copy carries only in-frame clones and drops some. In total the sample includes 30,000 to 40,000 clones, none of them seen once. The sample consisted of peripheral blood mononuclear cells. The receptors shown here come from a person aged 18 to 70 in good health.

This clone has ten or more counts. The read ends 3 residues early relative to the CDR3; the germline J gene fills the gap. This chain joins TRBV19 and TRBJ2-2, with a weak D call TRBD2 (5 bases). The CDR3 contains 14 residues. V dropped 3 bases and J dropped 4 bases, with 9 bases sitting between them. Per the germline V gene, CDR1 is LNHDA and CDR2 is SQIVND (reference sequence). The covered CDR3 bases are TGTGCCAGTAGTATCGGGGTTAGCACCGGGGAG. It translates to CASSIGVSTGE. The full CDR3 protein reads CASSIGVSTGELFF. The complete variable domain, with remaining parts taken from reference TRBV19 and TRBJ2-2, reads DGGITQSPKYLFRKEGQNVTLSCEQNLNHDAMYWYRQDPGQGLRLIYYSQIVNDFQKGDIAEGYSVSREKKESFPLTVTSAQKNPTAFYLCASSIGVSTGELFFGEGSRLTVL.

This clone was found a few times. The CDR3 is cut off 3 residues early in the read; its end comes from the germline J gene. The rearrangement links TRBV5-1 to TRBJ2-1; 10 bases map to TRBD2. The J segment lost 3 bases and the V segment lost 2 bases, leaving 2 bases of the junction unmatched. The germline gives CDR1 SGHRS, CDR2 YFSETQ. The CDR3 runs to 15 residues. CDR3 region: CASSFGTSDYNEQFF. The covered CDR3 bases are TGCGCCAGCAGCTTCGGGACTAGCGACTACAATGAG.

This clone was recorded a few times. The read ends 3 residues before the CDR3 terminus; that terminus is restored from the germline J gene. The rearrangement uses TRBV2 and TRBJ2-1, with TRBD2 as a possible D gene (5 bases). Per germline, CDR1 SNHLY and CDR2 FYNNEI. The length of the CDR3 is 13 residues. V gave up 2 bases and J gave up 8 bases, with 10 bases separating them. The CDR3 bases that were read are TGTGCCAGCAGTGAAACTAGATCCGATGAG. Protein: CASSETRSDE. The full CDR3 is CASSETRSDEQFF.

To note about this clone: The read halts 3 residues ahead of the CDR3 end, with the missing end drawn from the germline J gene. This chain joins TRBV7-9 and TRBJ2-4, with D maybe TRBD2 (5 bases). The germline gives CDR1 SEHNR, CDR2 FQNEAQ (reference sequence). The CDR3 contains 13 residues. The CDR3 loop reads CASSLGGSYGQYF. The sequenced CDR3 bases are TGTGCCAGCAGCTTAGGAGGGTCCTATGGT.

The sequenced CDR3 bases are TGCGCCAGCAGCCCGGAGGGGGCGGTGTCAAACACCGGGGAG. Protein product: CASSPEGAVSNTGE. The full CDR3 reads CASSPEGAVSNTGELFF. The chain carries TRBV5-1 and TRBJ2-2, with TRBD1 as a possible D gene (7 bases). The read is 3 residues too short to cover the CDR3 end, so that end is filled in from the germline J gene. Germline V gene data show CDR1 as SGHRS and CDR2 as YFSETQ. This CDR3 comprises 17 residues. Between the trimmed V and J ends, which lost 4 bases and 2 bases, there was a span of 18 bases. Full variable domain (outside the CDR3, taken from reference TRBV5-1 and TRBJ2-2): KAGVTQTPRYLIKTRGQQVTLSCSPISGHRSVSWYQQTPGQGLQFLFEYFSETQRNKGNFPGRFSGRQFSNSRSEMNVSTLELGDSALYLCASSPEGAVSNTGELFFGEGSRLTVL.

This clone was counted between two and nine times. Partial CDR3 DNA: TGTGCCAGCACCTCCGGGACTAGCGGGCCCGGGGAG. Protein product: CASTSGTSGPGE. The CDR3 in its entirety is CASTSGTSGPGELFF. The chain couples TRBV7-9 to TRBJ2-2; TRBD2 aligns across 12 bases. Read sequence stops 3 residues before the CDR3 end, and the germline J gene provides the missing end. The V segment lost 7 bases and the J segment 6 bases; nucleotides outside the gene matches: 6. The germline V gene has CDR1 SEHNR and CDR2 FQNEAQ (reference sequence). This CDR3 has 15 amino acids.

This clone appeared many times. The read ends 3 residues before the CDR3 terminus; that terminus is restored from the germline J gene. The J gene is TRBJ1-3, the V gene TRBV2; D gene unclear. The CDR3 contains 15 residues. The V gene lost 4 bases and the J gene lost 0 bases, with 10 bases spanning the gap. Germline V gene sequence: CDR1 SNHLY, CDR2 FYNNEI. CDR3 bases read: TGTGCCAGCAGTGCCCAGAAACACTCTGGAAACACC. Translated, it gives CASSAQKHSGNT. The CDR3 in full is CASSAQKHSGNTIYF.

Points on this clone: Just one base apart from a much larger clone, this may be a read error. The CDR3 is cut off 3 residues early in the read; its end comes from the germline J gene. The V call is TRBV7-9, the J call TRBJ2-6; TRBD1 might be the D (5 bases). V was clipped by 2 bases and J by 4 bases, with 9 bases between them. The CDR3 loop spans 15 amino acids. Germline lookup yields CDR1 SEHNR and CDR2 FQNEAQ (reference sequence). The chain's CDR3 is CASSLLGAGANVLTF. Partial CDR3 DNA: TGTGCCAGCAGCTTATTAGGGGCGGGGGCCAACGTC.

This clone has only a few counts. Read coverage stops 3 residues before the CDR3 terminus; the germline J gene supplies the remainder. The J gene is TRBJ2-2, the V gene TRBV7-8, with 8 bases lining up with TRBD1. Germline assignment: CDR1 SGHVS and CDR2 FQNEAQ. The CDR3 length is 14 residues. The chain's CDR3 is CASSLQTGAGKLFF. The part of the CDR3 DNA that was read is TGTGCCAGCAGCTTACAGACAGGGGCGGGAAAG.

This clone is medium-sized (0.01 to 0.1%). The sequenced fragment ends 3 residues before the CDR3 boundary, so the rest is inferred from the germline J gene. The chain couples TRBV6-1 to TRBJ2-7, with a possible D match to TRBD1 (5 bases). The CDR3 is made up of 14 amino acids. CDR1 MNHNS and CDR2 SASEGT come from the germline V gene. The germline V and J ends were trimmed by 1 base and 0 bases, with 7 bases remaining between them. The covered CDR3 bases are TGTGCCAGCAGTGAAGGACAGAGCTCCTACGAG. The encoded protein is CASSEGQSSYE. In full, the CDR3 is CASSEGQSSYEQYF.

This clone has ten or more counts. The read comes to an end 3 residues before the CDR3 does, leaving the germline J gene to fill in the end. The chain recombines TRBV20-1 with TRBJ2-3, with 7 bases identical to TRBD1. J gave up 2 bases and V 5 bases, and 7 bases lay outside the gene matches. This CDR3 has 14 amino acids. The germline V gene has CDR1 DFQATT and CDR2 SNEGSKA (reference sequence). The CDR3 protein is CSAPTGWDTDTQYF. The CDR3 DNA, read in part, is TGCAGTGCTCCGACAGGGTGGGACACAGATACG.

This clone has ten or more counts. Read sequence stops 3 residues before the CDR3 end, and the germline J gene provides the missing end. The chain employs TRBV5-1 and TRBJ1-1; the D gene is possibly TRBD1 (6 bases). Between the trimmed V and J ends, which lost 6 bases and 1 base, there was a span of 13 bases. The CDR3 runs to 14 residues. Germline V gene data show CDR1 as SGHRS and CDR2 as YFSETQ. The CDR3 bases that were read are TGCGCCAGCAACCCCGCGACAGGGAACACTGAA. Its translation is CASNPATGNTE. The whole CDR3 sequence is CASNPATGNTEAFF.

The CDR3 DNA, read in part, is TGTGCCAGCAGCGGGGGCAACTATGGC. It yields the protein CASSGGNYG. The entire CDR3 protein reads CASSGGNYGYTF. V gene TRBV7-9 combines with J gene TRBJ1-2; possible D gene TRBD1, 6 bases. Read coverage stops 3 residues before the CDR3 terminus; the germline J gene supplies the remainder. The germline V gene has CDR1 SEHNR and CDR2 FQNEAQ (reference sequence). V lost 5 bases and J 2 bases, leaving 6 bases between the germline ends. The CDR3 contains 12 residues.

Comments on this clone: The read is 3 residues too short to cover the CDR3 end, so that end is filled in from the germline J gene. The chain couples TRBV7-6 to TRBJ1-2; possible D gene TRBD1, 5 bases. Germline CDR1 reads SGHVS; CDR2 reads FNYEAQ. The CDR3 is 18 amino acids. The CDR3 bases that were read are TGTGCCAGCAGCTTAATAGGGGCACGACTCATCGGGTATGATACC. This codes for CASSLIGARLIGYDT. The entire CDR3 is CASSLIGARLIGYDTYTF. The full variable domain, its missing parts supplied by reference TRBV7-6 and TRBJ1-2, is GAGVSQSPRYKVTKRGQDVALRCDPISGHVSLYWYRQALGQGPEFLTYFNYEAQQDKSGLPNDRFSAERPEGSISTLTIQRTEQRDSAMYRCASSLIGARLIGYDTYTFGSGTRLTVV.

This clone was picked up many times. Just one base apart from a much larger clone, this may be a read error. The sequenced fragment ends 3 residues before the CDR3 boundary, so the rest is inferred from the germline J gene. The chain uses TRBV6-1 and TRBJ2-2; D is perhaps TRBD1 (5 bases). The CDR3 has 15 residues. Per germline, CDR1 MNHNS and CDR2 SASEGT. The CDR3 protein is CASSESNSGANVLFF. Partial CDR3 DNA: TGTGCCAGCAGTGAATCAAACTCTGGGGCCAACGTG.

About this clone itself: Read sequence stops 3 residues before the CDR3 end, and the germline J gene provides the missing end. The chain is built from TRBV30 and TRBJ2-1; D remains unclear. Trimming removed 0 bases at V and 7 bases at J, with 7 bases between. The length of the CDR3 is 12 residues. The germline V gene has CDR1 GTSNPN and CDR2 SVGIG (reference sequence). CDR3 region: CAWSVRRNEQFF. CDR3 DNA (partial): TGTGCCTGGAGTGTACGAAGGAATGAG.

The table lists this clone with many counts. Read data end 3 residues before the CDR3 end; the end is taken from the germline J gene. V gene TRBV5-1 combines with J gene TRBJ2-7, with 7 bases identical to TRBD1. The germline CDR1 and CDR2 sequences are SGHRS and YFSETQ. The CDR3 consists of 17 residues. The V and J ends lost 0 bases and 3 bases, in that order; junction bases with no gene match: 12. The DNA read from the CDR3 is TGCGCCAGCAGCTTGGACAGGGGTAGTCCGGCCCACTACGAG. It codes for CASSLDRGSPAHYE. The full CDR3 reads CASSLDRGSPAHYEQYF.

This clone has more than one count but fewer than ten. This CDR3 is CAITSGRTYNEQFF. CDR3 DNA, as far as it was read: TGTGCCATCACGAGCGGGAGGACTTACAATGAG. This chain connects TRBV10-3 to TRBJ2-1; 9 bases are a match to TRBD2. Read coverage stops 3 residues before the CDR3 terminus; the germline J gene supplies the remainder. There are 14 residues in the CDR3. Trimming cost V 7 bases and J 4 bases; bases outside gene matches: 5. CDR1 is ENHRY and CDR2 is SYGVKD in the germline V gene.

CDR3 in amino acids: CASSLSSGRGAEQFF. Partial CDR3 DNA: TGCGCCAGCAGCTTGTCTAGCGGAAGGGGGGCTGAG. This chain uses TRBV5-1 with TRBJ2-1; tentatively, D is TRBD2 (7 bases). The read ends 3 residues before the CDR3 terminus; that terminus is restored from the germline J gene. V was shortened by 1 base and J by 9 bases, with 17 bases between the two germline ends. The CDR3 has 15 amino acids. The V gene's germline CDR1 is SGHRS and CDR2 YFSETQ.

This clone came up a few times. The CDR3 goes on 3 residues after the read ends, and that part is filled in from the germline J gene. The rearrangement uses TRBV30 and TRBJ2-4; D might be TRBD1 (6 bases). Germline assignment: CDR1 GTSNPN and CDR2 SVGIG (reference sequence). The CDR3 sequence is 13 residues long. The sequenced CDR3 bases are TGTGCCTGGAGTGTTCAGGGGCCTTATGGT. Its protein product is CAWSVQGPYG. The CDR3 as a whole reads CAWSVQGPYGQYF.

Points on this clone: Sequencing ends 3 residues short of the CDR3 end; the germline J gene provides the rest. The chain links TRBV11-2 to TRBJ2-3; D possibly uses TRBD1 or TRBD2 (5 bases each). The CDR3 is made up of 14 amino acids. Germline values: CDR1 SGHAT, CDR2 FQNNGV. The CDR3 DNA, read in part, is TGTGCCAGCAGCTTAGGGGCCTCCAGGGAGACG. Its translation is CASSLGASRET. The whole CDR3 reads CASSLGASRETQYF.

This clone was seen many times. The read ends 3 residues shy of where the CDR3 ends; the end is completed using the germline J gene. The sample contains more than one DNA sequence encoding this CDR3. J is TRBJ1-3 and V is TRBV30, with D unresolved. This CDR3 spans 17 amino acids. The ends were cut back, 0 bases at V and 0 bases at J, with 15 bases in the middle. The germline gives CDR1 GTSNPN, CDR2 SVGIG (reference sequence). The CDR3 DNA, read in part, is TGTGCCTGGAGTGTACTACTTCCCGGAATCTCTGGAAACACC. Its translation is CAWSVLLPGISGNT. The whole CDR3 is CAWSVLLPGISGNTIYF.

This clone was picked up many times. The read ends 3 residues before the CDR3 terminus; that terminus is restored from the germline J gene. The chain employs TRBV9 and TRBJ2-4; 16 bases map to TRBD2. The germline V gene encodes CDR1 SGDLS and CDR2 YYNGEE. The length of the CDR3 is 20 residues. J lost 0 bases, V lost 3 bases, and 9 bases had no gene match. CDR3 loop: CASSEQGGTSGRVAKNIQYF. The sequenced CDR3 bases are TGTGCCAGCAGCGAACAAGGGGGGACTAGCGGGAGGGTAGCCAAAAACATT.

The sample holds many counts of this clone. The read terminates 3 residues ahead of where the CDR3 ends, so the germline J gene completes it. The chain couples TRBV30 to TRBJ1-5; TRBD1 aligns across 7 bases. The ends lost 3 bases at V and 4 bases at J; junction bases unmatched: 9. The length of the CDR3 is 15 residues. The germline gives CDR1 GTSNPN, CDR2 SVGIG (reference sequence). The CDR3 loop reads CAWSTGTASNQPQHF. Incomplete CDR3 DNA: TGTGCCTGGAGCACTGGGACAGCTAGTAATCAGCCC.

This clone was seen many times. Coverage ceases 3 residues before the CDR3 finishes, and the germline J gene fills in the end. V usage is TRBV7-3 and J usage is TRBJ2-5; 15 bases align to TRBD2. V gave up 5 bases and J gave up 5 bases; unmatched junction bases: 6. The V gene's germline CDR1 is SGHTA and CDR2 FQGTGA. CDR3 length equals 16 residues. The CDR3 bases that were read are TGTGCCAGCAGCACGGGACTAGCGGGAGGCCCCGAGACC. This gives the protein CASSTGLAGGPET. In full, the CDR3 is CASSTGLAGGPETQYF.

The sample holds many counts of this clone. Sequencing ends 3 residues short of the CDR3 end; the germline J gene provides the rest. This sequence joins TRBV19 and TRBJ2-1; D might be TRBD1 (5 bases). CDR3 size: 14 residues. V was pared by 5 bases and J by 4 bases, with 12 bases between. Germline V gene sequence: CDR1 LNHDA, CDR2 SQIVND (reference sequence). CDR3 sequence: CASSLQDQYNEQFF. The sequenced CDR3 bases are TGTGCCAGTAGTCTACAGGACCAGTACAATGAG.

This clone has ten or more counts. The read is 3 residues too short to cover the CDR3 end, so that end is filled in from the germline J gene. The J gene is TRBJ2-1, the V gene TRBV4-2, with a tentative D call TRBD1 (6 bases). Germline lookup yields CDR1 LGHNA and CDR2 YNFKEQ. CDR3 size: 17 residues. Between the trimmed V and J ends, which lost 0 bases and 3 bases, there was a span of 15 bases. The CDR3 sequence: CASSQDIVGARYNEQFF. CDR3 DNA (partial): TGTGCCAGCAGCCAAGATATCGTGGGGGCACGCTACAATGAG.

The sample holds many counts of this clone. The read is 3 residues too short to cover the CDR3 end, so that end is filled in from the germline J gene. The chain employs TRBV2 and TRBJ1-5; 8 bases line up with TRBD1. The V gene's germline CDR1 is SNHLY and CDR2 FYNNEI. Trimming cost V 5 bases and J 4 bases; bases outside gene matches: 4. CDR3 length equals 14 residues. CDR3 protein: CASSLTGANQPQHF. CDR3 DNA, as far as it was read: TGTGCCAGCAGTTTGACAGGGGCGAATCAGCCC.

As concerns this clone: The read terminates 3 residues ahead of where the CDR3 ends, so the germline J gene completes it. The V and J genes are TRBV5-1 and TRBJ2-7; 9 positions agree with TRBD2. This CDR3 region has 16 residues. V lost 3 bases to trimming and J lost 4 bases; unmatched junction nucleotides: 11. The germline CDR1 and CDR2 sequences are SGHRS and YFSETQ. Incomplete CDR3 DNA: TGCGCCAGCAGCTGGGGTAGCGGGAGTGGAGGTTACGAG. It translates to CASSWGSGSGGYE. The entire CDR3 protein is CASSWGSGSGGYEQYF.

This clone was counted at least ten times. The read comes to an end 3 residues before the CDR3 does, leaving the germline J gene to fill in the end. V gene TRBV6-4 combines with J gene TRBJ2-3, with 7 bases fitting TRBD2. Germline CDR1 and CDR2: MRHNA and SNTAGT. Germline trimming cut 2 bases from V and 5 bases from J; bases unmatched to any gene: 7. CDR3 length equals 15 residues. CDR3 DNA (partial): TGTGCCAGCAGTGACCGGGCGGGAGCGGGAGATACG. Protein: CASSDRAGAGDT. The whole CDR3 reads CASSDRAGAGDTQYF.